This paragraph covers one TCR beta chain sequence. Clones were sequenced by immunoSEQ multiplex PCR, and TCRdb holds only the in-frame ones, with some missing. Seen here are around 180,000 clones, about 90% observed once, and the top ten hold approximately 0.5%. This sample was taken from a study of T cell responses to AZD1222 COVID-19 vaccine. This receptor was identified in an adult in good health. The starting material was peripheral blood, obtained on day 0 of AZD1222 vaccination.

The CDR3 nucleotides are TGTGCCAGCAGTGGACCGCGCCCCGCCCAGCCCCAGCATTTT. Protein sequence: CASSGPRPAQPQHF. This sequence joins TRBV2 and TRBJ1-5, with D uncertain. Trimming shortened V by 4 bases and J by 7 bases, and 14 bases separated the two germline ends. CDR1 and CDR2 from the germline V gene are SNHLY and FYNNEI. This CDR3 contains 14 residues.